This TCR beta chain was identified during a study of blood T cell repertoires in COVID-19. CDR1 WSHSY and CDR2 SAAADI come from the germline V gene. J gave up 4 bases and V 3 bases, and 8 bases lay outside the gene matches. The CDR3 runs to 15 residues. Individuals aged roughly 18 to 95 years were recruited from fewer than 30 US areas. Clinical histories supplied by participants themselves formed the basis of cohort assignment. Some clones are missing from TCRdb's copy, which holds only in-frame ones; the method was immunoSEQ multiplex PCR. The sample carries 310,000 or so clones, approximately 90% recorded once.

The TCR sequence derives from a woman in her twenties or thirties who had recovered from COVID-19. The V and J genes are TRBV10-2 and TRBJ1-2, with 7 nucleotides matching TRBD1. Material: PBMCs or T cells enriched from blood (not recorded which). The CDR3 region is CASSDPTGPFYGYTF. The CDR3, as DNA: TGCGCCAGCAGTGACCCGACAGGGCCCTTCTATGGCTACACCTTC.